This T cell receptor beta chain was obtained from a study of T cells after yellow fever vaccination. The CDR3 totals 15 residues. V was cut by 4 bases and J by 0 bases, with 10 bases left in between. Germline CDR1 SGHTA, CDR2 FQGTGA. TCRdb re-called the 5' RACE reads with MiXCR, one entry per CDR3 protein. The sample yields hundreds of thousands of distinct CDR3 sequences, roughly 17% seen once. The TCR sequence derives from a man aged 18 to 30 who received the YFV17D yellow fever vaccine. The chain recombines TRBV7-3 with TRBJ2-1; D call uncertain. The sequenced sample was PBMCs, obtained 4 to 5 days after the first yellow fever vaccination. CDR3 in amino acids: CASSWTLSSYNEQFF. The CDR3 nucleotides read TGTGCCAGCAGCTGGACCCTTAGCTCCTACAATGAGCAGTTCTTC.